This T cell receptor beta chain was found in a study of control samples from healthy donors and cancer patients. The CDR3 totals 14 residues. Germline-derived CDR1 and CDR2 are SGHDN and FVKESK. V lost 0 bases to trimming and J lost 6 bases, with 10 bases between them. The table came from immunoSEQ multiplex PCR; TCRdb's copy has only in-frame clones and leaves some out. The sample yields some 150,000 clones, 75% to 95% seen once. The rearrangement joins TRBV14 to TRBJ2-3; D possibly corresponds to TRBD1 (5 bases). Sequenced material: blood. This TCR was sampled from a man in his thirties or forties in good health. The CDR3 here is CASSQENGADTQYF. The CDR3 nucleotides are TGTGCCAGCAGCCAAGAGAATGGGGCGGATACGCAGTATTTT.